This TCR beta chain was recovered during a study of cytomegalovirus exposure and HLA in healthy donors. Regarding the study as a whole: Specificity of a few CMV-associated chains for CMV antigens was verified in vitro. According to a later analysis, TCR clusters from the first cohort tended to co-occur in the approximately 130 validation repertoires.

In the case of this clone: The antigen is not known.

The table came from immunoSEQ multiplex PCR; TCRdb's copy has only in-frame clones and leaves some out. There are 100,000 to 130,000 clones in the sample; about 94% occur only once, and 0.67% lies in the top ten. Germline V gene sequence: CDR1 SGHNT, CDR2 YYREEE (reference sequence). Deletions cut 3 bases from V and 0 bases from J, with 9 bases between. The CDR3 covers 14 residues. V usage is TRBV5-4 and J usage is TRBJ2-5; possible D gene TRBD2, 5 bases. The clonotype originates from a woman aged 18-29 years in good health and CMV-seronegative. Sequenced sample: PBMCs. For the CDR3, the DNA is TGTGCCAGCAGCTCGGAGGAGTACCAAGAGACCCAGTACTTC. Translated: CASSSEEYQETQYF.